This T cell receptor beta chain was profiled in a study of blood T cell repertoires in COVID-19. All enrollees were roughly 18 to 90 years old and from fewer than 30 US areas. Clinical history as reported by participants underpinned cohort assignment. The study counted Cohort 3 donors as recovered given two negative PCRs, clearance, or symptom resolution. CDR3 length: 15 residues. Germline CDR1 is SEHNR and CDR2 is FQNEAQ (reference sequence). Trimming took off 6 bases at V and 5 bases at J, with 18 bases between the two ends. Authors' data handling: Amplification with reference gene primers provided the estimates of nucleated cell counts. Using immunoSEQ multiplex PCR, the repertoire was profiled, and TCRdb retains in-frame clones only, with some absent. V and J calls and clone size are as listed in that table; D and trimming were resolved from the DNA. The table lists about 300,000 clones, roughly 85% of them singletons.

Sample: PBMCs or T cells enriched from blood (not recorded which). The chain uses TRBV7-9 and TRBJ2-3; D might be TRBD1 (6 bases). This clonotype originated in a woman aged 45 to 65 who had recovered from COVID-19. The CDR3 coding sequence is TGTGCCAGCAGTCGAACCGGGACACTGGGAGATACGCAGTATTTT. Protein product: CASSRTGTLGDTQYF.